A single sample is the source of the 32 T cell receptor beta chains below, sequenced in a study of Graves' ophthalmopathy and Graves' hyperthyroidism. Researchers took RNA transcripts and amplified TCR beta CDR3 regions from them. Scientists carried out first-round RT-PCR using HTBI primers and then a second-round multiplex PCR. TCRdb fed the multiplex PCR reads into MiXCR, producing one record per CDR3 protein. The sample gives hundreds of thousands of distinct CDR3 sequences, roughly 39% of which show up once; 3% to 3.5% is in the top ten. Sequenced: peripheral blood. These receptor sequences come from an adult man with Graves' ophthalmopathy.

This clonotype has a handful of counts. The chain carries TRBV4-3 and TRBJ1-1; 9 positions match TRBD1. CDR1 is LGHNA and CDR2 is YSLEER in the germline V gene. The CDR3 is 14 residues long. The trim removed 4 bases at V and 6 bases at J, leaving 6 bases unmatched. CDR3 protein: CASSPRTGDPEAFF. For the CDR3, the DNA is TGCGCCAGCAGCCCGAGGACAGGGGACCCTGAAGCTTTCTTT.

On this clonotype itself: The conserved closing phenylalanine or tryptophan is absent in this CDR3, likely reflecting a read error. The rearrangement uses TRBV9 and TRBJ2-7, with 7 positions matching TRBD1. The CDR3 is 14 residues long. Germline V lookup: CDR1 SGDLS, CDR2 YYNGEE. CDR3 coding DNA: TGTTCCAGCAGCGTCTCCGGACAGGCCTACGAGCAGTACTTA. This gives the protein CSSSVSGQAYEQYL.

This clonotype showed up many times. V gene TRBV2 combines with J gene TRBJ1-2; D is undetermined. This CDR3 is 15 amino acids long. The V and J ends lost 3 bases and 0 bases respectively, with 11 bases between them. CDR1 and CDR2 (germline): SNHLY, FYNNEI. The CDR3 loop is CASSEWAEANYGYTF. The CDR3 DNA reads TGTGCCAGCAGTGAGTGGGCGGAAGCTAACTATGGCTACACCTTC.

The rearrangement joins TRBV7-8 to TRBJ1-2; 9 bases line up with TRBD1. V trimming: 5 bases; J trimming: 0 bases; junction bases outside the gene matches: 7. This CDR3 has 16 residues. Germline-derived CDR1 and CDR2 are SGHVS and FQNEAQ. CDR3 nucleotides: TGTGCCAGCAGCCAACCCGGGACAGGGCCTAACTATGGCTACACCTTC. Encoded protein: CASSQPGTGPNYGYTF.

The V gene is TRBV6-5, the J gene TRBJ2-7, with D perhaps TRBD1 or TRBD2 (5 bases each). Trimming took 5 bases from V and 4 from J, leaving 27 bases between them. Germline CDR1 MNHEY, CDR2 SVGAGI. The CDR3 is 18 residues long. CDR3 loop: CASSETSSGLGAGYEQYF. The CDR3 DNA reads TGTGCCAGCAGTGAAACCTCCTCGGGGCTCGGGGCAGGGTACGAGCAGTACTTC.

The table lists this clonotype with a few counts. The chain combines TRBV20-1 with TRBJ2-7; tentatively, D is TRBD2 (6 bases). V was cut by 5 bases and J by 6 bases, with 17 bases left in between. Germline V lookup: CDR1 DFQATT, CDR2 SNEGSKA (reference sequence). The CDR3 spans 13 residues. The CDR3 protein is CSAFRALGGEQYF. CDR3 DNA: TGCAGTGCTTTTAGGGCCCTGGGGGGCGAGCAGTACTTC.

This rearrangement joins TRBV12-3 or TRBV12-4 to TRBJ2-3, with unresolved D. Trimming pared 5 bases from V and 4 bases from J, leaving 16 bases between. The CDR3 sequence is 15 residues long. The DNA for the CDR3 is TGTGCCAGCAGTGACCTCAGGACCCGGTCAGATACGCAGTATTTT. Protein product: CASSDLRTRSDTQYF.

With respect to this clonotype: Given a much more abundant clone one base away, this may be a read error. The DNA for the CDR3 is TGCAGCGCCCGCTTCAACGGGGGACCGGGTCAGCCCCAGCATTTT. It encodes CSARFNGGPGQPQHF. The chain is built from TRBV29-1 and TRBJ1-5; D is possibly TRBD1 (5 bases). V was cut by 7 bases and J by 6 bases, with 22 bases left in between. The germline CDR1 and CDR2 sequences are SQVTM and ANQGSEA. The CDR3 spans 15 residues.

The chain is built from TRBV7-9 and TRBJ2-2; 8 nucleotides align to TRBD2. V gave up 5 bases and J gave up 4 bases; unmatched junction bases: 6. The CDR3 runs to 15 residues. The germline V gene has CDR1 SEHNR and CDR2 FQNEAQ (reference sequence). The CDR3 spells CASSPGGRSTGELFF. Here the CDR3 DNA reads TGTGCCAGCAGCCCGGGGGGGCGTAGCACCGGGGAGCTGTTTTTT.

The CDR3 nucleotides are TGTGCCAGCAGCTTTGGACTAGCTTTCTTT. It yields the protein CASSFGLAFF. This chain joins TRBV7-2 and TRBJ1-1, with unresolved D. The CDR3 sequence is 10 residues long. V lost 3 bases to trimming and J lost 10 bases, with 6 bases between them. The germline CDR1 and CDR2 sequences are SGHTA and FQGNSA.

This chain connects TRBV20-1 to TRBJ2-3; 7 bases match TRBD2. CDR1 is DFQATT and CDR2 is SNEGSKA in the germline V gene (reference sequence). The CDR3 is 16 residues long. The J segment lost 3 bases and the V segment lost 0 bases, leaving 9 bases of the junction unmatched. The chain's CDR3 is CSARDVNSGLTDTQYF. The CDR3 DNA follows: TGCAGTGCTAGAGATGTGAATAGCGGGTTAACAGATACGCAGTATTTT.

This clonotype came up a few times. The chain uses TRBV5-8 and TRBJ2-2, with 9 nucleotides matching TRBD1. This CDR3 region has 15 residues. Trimming took 7 bases from V and 5 from J; bases not matched to a gene: 9. CDR1 SGHTS and CDR2 YDEGEE come from the germline V gene. CDR3 nucleotide sequence: TGTGCCAGCTCATCACGGACAGGGGTGACCGGGGAGCTGTTTTTT. Translation: CASSSRTGVTGELFF.

Only one count was recorded for this clonotype. The CDR3 protein is CASSVGPTDTGELFF. In DNA, the CDR3 is TGTGCCAGTAGTGTGGGACCAACGGACACCGGGGAGCTGTTTTTT. The rearrangement uses TRBV19 and TRBJ2-2; D tentatively reads TRBD1 or TRBD2 (5 bases each). The CDR3 is 15 residues long. Germline V gene lookup returns CDR1 LNHDA and CDR2 SQIVND (reference sequence). V shed 5 bases and J shed 3 bases, with 13 bases lying between them. Full variable domain (remainder filled in from reference TRBV19 and TRBJ2-2): DGGITQSPKYLFRKEGQNVTLSCEQNLNHDAMYWYRQDPGQGLRLIYYSQIVNDFQKGDIAEGYSVSREKKESFPLTVTSAQKNPTAFYLCASSVGPTDTGELFFGEGSRLTVL.

This clonotype was seen ten or more times. The chain joins TRBV11-1 to TRBJ1-1; D is unclear. The V and J ends lost 6 bases and 3 bases respectively, with 14 bases between them. CDR1 and CDR2 from the germline V gene are SGHAT and FQDESV (reference sequence). This CDR3 spans 14 amino acids. The CDR3 region has the DNA TGTGCCAGCAGTATCCCGCTAAGCCACACTGAAGCTTTCTTT. Its protein product is CASSIPLSHTEAFF.

This clonotype was counted once. The rearrangement uses TRBV29-1 and TRBJ1-2; no clear D. CDR1 and CDR2 from the germline V gene are SQVTM and ANQGSEA. CDR3 size: 11 residues. V was clipped by 4 bases and J by 1 base, with 4 bases between them. The CDR3 region has the DNA TGCAGCGTTGCCCTTAACTATGGCTACACCTTC. It is translated as CSVALNYGYTF.

The chain combines TRBV9 with TRBJ2-3, with 8 bases lining up with TRBD2. CDR3 length: 15 amino acids. Trimming removed 0 bases from V and 4 bases from J; junction bases left unmatched: 4. Germline V gene lookup returns CDR1 SGDLS and CDR2 YYNGEE. CDR3 DNA sequence: TGTGCCAGCAGCGTAGCGGGAGGGCGGGCAGATACGCAGTATTTT. Translation gives CASSVAGGRADTQYF.

V and J are TRBV7-8 and TRBJ1-1; no definite D call. V was cut by 4 bases and J by 11 bases, with 8 bases left in between. Germline V gene sequence: CDR1 SGHVS, CDR2 FQNEAQ. The CDR3 length is 10 residues. The CDR3 spells CASSSLGAFF. The CDR3 DNA sequence: TGTGCCAGCAGCTCCCTAGGGGCTTTCTTT.

This clonotype has at least ten counts. The chain couples TRBV4-2 to TRBJ2-7, with D perhaps TRBD2 (6 bases). The V and J ends lost 3 bases and 5 bases respectively, with 17 bases between them. The CDR3 has 15 residues. CDR1 is LGHNA, CDR2 YNFKEQ, per germline. The CDR3 nucleotides read TGTGCCAGCAGCCAGGCTGTGGGCGGGACGGACGAGCAGTACTTC. Amino acids: CASSQAVGGTDEQYF.

The chain uses TRBV4-3 and TRBJ2-7; D not certain. V was clipped by 0 bases and J by 6 bases, with 6 bases between them. This CDR3 comprises 12 residues. Germline values: CDR1 LGHNA, CDR2 YSLEER. Written as DNA, the CDR3 is TGCGCCAGCAGCCAAGATGTCCCCGAGCAGTACTTC. It yields the protein CASSQDVPEQYF.

This chain joins TRBV4-3 and TRBJ2-7; 8 positions agree with TRBD1. With V trimmed by 5 bases and J by 0 bases, 18 bases remained unmatched. The germline gives CDR1 LGHNA, CDR2 YSLEER. The length of the CDR3 is 19 residues. CDR3 protein: CASSAPGTGRTSFSYEQYF. The CDR3 bases are TGCGCCAGCAGCGCACCCGGGACAGGTCGTACGAGCTTCTCCTACGAGCAGTACTTC.

The rearrangement joins TRBV25-1 to TRBJ2-3; 8 bases are a match to TRBD1. V was pared by 2 bases and J by 4 bases, with 5 bases of the junction left unmatched. The CDR3 contains 15 residues. CDR1 is MGHDK, CDR2 SYGVNS, per germline. The CDR3 DNA reads TGTGCCAGCAGTGAACGGACAGGGCGGTCAGATACGCAGTATTTT. Protein: CASSERTGRSDTQYF. The full variable domain, completed using reference TRBV25-1 and TRBJ2-3, is EADIYQTPRYLVIGTGKKITLECSQTMGHDKMYWYQQDPGMELHLIHYSYGVNSTEKGDLSSESTVSRIRTEHFPLTLESARPSHTSQYLCASSERTGRSDTQYFGPGTRLTVL.

As regards this clonotype: A single base separates this from a much larger clone, so it may be a read error. V gene TRBV9 combines with J gene TRBJ1-1; D is possibly TRBD1 (5 bases). Germline V gene sequence: CDR1 SGDLS, CDR2 YYNGEE. Trimming took 0 bases from V and 1 from J, leaving 10 bases between them. This CDR3 has 15 residues. CDR3 amino acids: CASSVADGGNTEAFF. The DNA of the CDR3 is TGTGCCAGCAGCGTAGCGGACGGGGGGAACACTGAAGCTTTCTTT.

This clonotype was recorded at least ten times. The chain carries TRBV7-9 and TRBJ2-5; TRBD1 matches 8 bases. The ends lost 5 bases at V and 4 bases at J; junction bases unmatched: 9. Germline V gene data show CDR1 as SEHNR and CDR2 as FQNEAQ (reference sequence). This CDR3 comprises 15 residues. The CDR3 DNA reads TGTGCCAGCAGCCCAAGACAGGGGAGACGAGAGACCCAGTACTTC. This gives the protein CASSPRQGRRETQYF. The whole variable domain, filled in from reference TRBV7-9 and TRBJ2-5, reads DTGVSQNPRHKITKRGQNVTFRCDPISEHNRLYWYRQTLGQGPEFLTYFQNEAQLEKSRLLSDRFSAERPKGSFSTLEIQRTEQGDSAMYLCASSPRQGRRETQYFGPGTRLLVL.

CDR3 in DNA: TGTGCCAGCAGCCAAAGGATGGGGGTTCTTGGCTACACCTTC. Translating it yields CASSQRMGVLGYTF. This chain uses TRBV14 with TRBJ1-2, with D possibly being TRBD1 (5 bases). This CDR3 is 14 amino acids long. V was pared by 2 bases and J by 7 bases, with 14 bases between. Germline V gene data show CDR1 as SGHDN and CDR2 as FVKESK.

This rearrangement joins TRBV4-1 to TRBJ2-7; the D gene is possibly TRBD1 (6 bases). The CDR3 consists of 12 residues. V was pared by 3 bases and J by 7 bases, with 10 bases between. Germline V gene lookup returns CDR1 MGHRA and CDR2 YSYEKL. The CDR3 nucleotides read TGCGCCAGCAGCCACCCCAGGGGAGAGCAGTACTTC. It yields the protein CASSHPRGEQYF.

V usage is TRBV15 and J usage is TRBJ2-1, with D possibly matching TRBD2 (5 bases). Germline loops: CDR1 LNHNV, CDR2 YYDKDF (reference sequence). The CDR3 is 17 residues long. V dropped 1 base and J dropped 0 bases, with 13 bases sitting between them. This CDR3 reads CATSRGLMGSSYNEQFF. The CDR3 coding sequence is TGTGCCACCAGCAGAGGACTGATGGGGAGCTCCTACAATGAGCAGTTCTTC.

The chain is built from TRBV25-1 and TRBJ1-5, with TRBD1 as a possible D gene (5 bases). The CDR3 is made up of 14 amino acids. With 6 bases removed from V and 11 bases from J, the gap between germline ends came to 20 bases. Germline loops: CDR1 MGHDK, CDR2 SYGVNS. CDR3 loop: CASSLGGVDETQHF. The CDR3 DNA reads as TGTGCCAGCAGCTTAGGAGGGGTAGACGAGACCCAGCATTTT.

The chain is built from TRBV5-6 and TRBJ1-3; D possibly corresponds to TRBD1 (5 bases). The V gene's germline CDR1 is SGHDT and CDR2 YYEEEE. This CDR3 region has 16 residues. Trimming left V 0 bases short and J 1 base short, with 11 bases between. CDR3 nucleotide sequence: TGTGCCAGCAGCTTGGGGGGCCGGGTGTCTGGAAACACCATATATTTT. This translates into CASSLGGRVSGNTIYF.

The chain uses TRBV9 and TRBJ1-3; 7 nucleotides match TRBD1. CDR1 is SGDLS and CDR2 is YYNGEE in the germline V gene. CDR3 length: 16 amino acids. J gave up 4 bases and V 0 bases, and 7 bases lay outside the gene matches. CDR3 sequence (DNA): TGTGCCAGCAGCGTAGACCCTCAGGGGGTAGGAAACACCATATATTTT. This sequence encodes CASSVDPQGVGNTIYF.

This clonotype occurred many times. The rearrangement links TRBV19 to TRBJ1-2; 7 nucleotides line up with TRBD1. V lost 7 bases, J lost 2 bases, and 22 bases stayed unmatched. Germline V gives CDR1 LNHDA, CDR2 SQIVND (reference sequence). The length of the CDR3 is 19 residues. CDR3 DNA: TGTGCCAGTAAACCTCGGGCACCGGGACAGCAGACTTCGAACTATGGCTACACCTTC. Its translation is CASKPRAPGQQTSNYGYTF.

At least ten counts were recorded for this clonotype. The chain carries TRBV10-2 and TRBJ1-5; D uncertain. This CDR3 has 15 residues. Germline values: CDR1 WSHSY, CDR2 SAAADI. The ends were cut back, 3 bases at V and 0 bases at J, with 9 bases in the middle. CDR3 coding DNA: TGCGCCAGCAGTGATAGTACGGTTAGCAATCAGCCCCAGCATTTT. This translates into CASSDSTVSNQPQHF.

This clonotype was detected a few times. The chain recombines TRBV2 with TRBJ2-1, with TRBD1 matching 10 bases. The ends lost 6 bases at V and 7 bases at J; junction bases unmatched: 6. Germline loops: CDR1 SNHLY, CDR2 FYNNEI. The CDR3 totals 14 residues. CDR3 coding DNA: TGTGCCAGCAGGGCGACAGGGGGCAGGAATGAGCAGTTCTTC. It translates to CASRATGGRNEQFF.